This entry is about one T cell receptor beta chain. This record belongs to a study of control samples from healthy donors and cancer patients. Per germline, CDR1 MNHEY and CDR2 SMNVEV (reference sequence). The CDR3 consists of 15 residues. V was cut by 6 bases and J by 5 bases, with 16 bases left in between. Clones were sequenced by immunoSEQ multiplex PCR, and TCRdb holds only the in-frame ones, with some missing. Counted here are around 130,000 clones, around nine tenths occurring once; the ten biggest clones make up roughly 3.2%. The chain employs TRBV27 and TRBJ2-2, with TRBD2 as a possible D gene (5 bases). The TCR sequence derives from a man aged 50 to 60 in good health. Sample: blood. CDR3 bases: TGTGCCAGCAGACTAACGTCTAGCTGGACCGGGGAGCTGTTTTTT. It codes for CASRLTSSWTGELFF.